The clone carrying this T cell receptor beta chain was counted many times. Its antigen remains unknown. In the original analysis: Clinicopathological groups of papillary thyroid cancer showed CDR3 differences that were used to build a distant-metastasis classifier. TCRdb re-clonotyped the PCR reads through MiXCR. The V and J calls and clone size come from TCRdb's table, not from the authors' own analysis. The sample includes roughly 30,000 clones, over 15% of them seen just once. The data stem from a study of metastatic and nonmetastatic thyroid tumors. At the level of the study: Peripheral blood and tumor or nodule samples from malignant and benign thyroid patients were compared. The study's findings and limits: In both blood and tumor samples, TCR beta diversity was reported significantly higher for malignant than benign nodules.

None of the patients had undergone any treatment ahead of thyroid surgery. The sequencing input was blood. This receptor was obtained from a female donor with papillary thyroid cancer or a benign thyroid nodule (not recorded which). Some clones in this sample may be carry-over from other donors' samples.

The CDR3 is CASTREGGRDSTDTQYF. In DNA form, the CDR3 reads TGTGCCAGCACCAGAGAAGGGGGGAGGGACAGCACAGATACGCAGTATTTT. This rearrangement joins TRBV6-6 to TRBJ2-3; a possible D gene is TRBD2 (7 bases). Looked up from germline, CDR1 is MNHNY and CDR2 is SVGAGI (reference sequence). The CDR3 is 17 residues long. The ends were cut back, 7 bases at V and 0 bases at J, with 20 bases in the middle.